The sequence of this TCR beta chain was determined in a study of blood T cells in healthy people across ages. Ranging in age from about 6 to 90, the donors were healthy Caucasian individuals from Russia. PBMCs numbering at least 7 million were isolated per sample. The table lists this clonotype with a count of one. The antigen is not known. Study-wide points: Estimated diversity, derived from one million T cells, was regarded as an underestimate. While age rose, TCR beta diversity per million T cells dropped in a roughly linear way.

A sample-barcoded 5' primer and a J-beta primer mix were used in a second PCR of roughly 7 to 12 cycles. MiXCR, applied by TCRdb to the 5' RACE reads, yields one record per CDR3 protein. The repertoire holds hundreds of thousands of distinct CDR3 sequences, with 45% to 55% as singletons. The CDR3 runs to 16 residues. V was pared by 1 base and J by 10 bases, with 17 bases between. Germline CDR1 and CDR2: SEHNR and FQNEAQ (reference sequence). Input material: blood. The TCR was taken from an older man in good health. The chain links TRBV7-9 to TRBJ1-6; D possibly corresponds to TRBD1 (5 bases). In DNA, the CDR3 is TGTGCCAGCAGCTTAGGATCCGGGACGTCGGGATCACCCCTCCACTTT. Translating gives CASSLGSGTSGSPLHF.